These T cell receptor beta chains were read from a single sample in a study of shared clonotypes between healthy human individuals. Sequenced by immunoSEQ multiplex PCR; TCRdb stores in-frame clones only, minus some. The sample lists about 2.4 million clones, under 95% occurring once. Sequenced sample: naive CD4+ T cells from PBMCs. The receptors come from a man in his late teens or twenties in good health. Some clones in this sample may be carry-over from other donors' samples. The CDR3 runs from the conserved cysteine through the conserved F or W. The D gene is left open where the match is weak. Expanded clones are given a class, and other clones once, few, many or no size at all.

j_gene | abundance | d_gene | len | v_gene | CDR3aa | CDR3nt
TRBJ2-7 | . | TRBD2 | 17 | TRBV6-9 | CASSSIGTSDNPYEQYF | TGTGCCAGCAGTTCCATAGGGACTAGTGATAACCCCTACGAGCAGTACTTC
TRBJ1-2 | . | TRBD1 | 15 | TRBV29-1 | CSVTPSGTGTYGYTF | TGCAGCGTTACCCCCTCCGGGACAGGGACCTATGGCTACACCTTC
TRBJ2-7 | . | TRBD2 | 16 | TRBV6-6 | CASSYGLAGALYEQYF | TGTGCCAGCAGTTACGGGCTAGCGGGAGCCCTCTACGAGCAGTACTTC
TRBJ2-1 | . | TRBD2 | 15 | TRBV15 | CATSRVAGSYNEQFF | TGTGCCACCAGCAGAGTAGCGGGGTCCTACAATGAGCAGTTCTTC
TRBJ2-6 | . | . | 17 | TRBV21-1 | CASSKVFTFSGANVLTF | TGTGCCAGCAGCAAAGTATTCACCTTCTCTGGGGCCAACGTCCTGACTTTC
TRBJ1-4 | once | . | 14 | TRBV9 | CASSAYTSNEKLFF | TGTGCCAGCAGCGCCTACACGTCTAATGAAAAACTGTTTTTT
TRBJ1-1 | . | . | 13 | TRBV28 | CATAAQANTEAFF | TGTGCCACCGCAGCCCAGGCTAACACTGAAGCTTTCTTT
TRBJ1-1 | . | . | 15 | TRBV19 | CASSIKSAGNTEAFF | TGTGCCAGTAGTATAAAGTCCGCAGGGAACACTGAAGCTTTCTTT
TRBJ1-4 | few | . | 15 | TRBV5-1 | CASTPFPGTDEKLFF | TGCGCCAGCACCCCGTTCCCGGGAACAGATGAAAAACTGTTTTTT
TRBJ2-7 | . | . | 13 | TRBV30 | CAWSADMVDEQYF | TGTGCCTGGAGTGCTGACATGGTCGACGAGCAGTACTTC
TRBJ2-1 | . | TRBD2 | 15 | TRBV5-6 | CASSLVTSRYNEQFF | TGTGCCAGCAGCTTGGTGACTAGCAGGTATAATGAGCAGTTCTTC
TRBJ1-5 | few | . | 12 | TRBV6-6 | CASQGGNQPQHF | TGTGCCTCCCAGGGCGGTAATCAGCCCCAGCATTTT
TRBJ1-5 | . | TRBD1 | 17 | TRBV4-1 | CASSLRTGDLSNQSQHF | TGCGCCAGCAGCCTTCGGACAGGGGACCTTAGCAATCAGTCCCAGCATTTT
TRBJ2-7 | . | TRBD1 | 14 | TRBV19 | CASSKTGYSYEQYF | TGTGCCAGTAGTAAGACAGGGTATTCCTACGAGCAGTACTTC
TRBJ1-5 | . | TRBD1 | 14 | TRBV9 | CASSRTGGGQPQHF | TGTGCCAGCAGCCGAACAGGGGGAGGTCAGCCCCAGCATTTT
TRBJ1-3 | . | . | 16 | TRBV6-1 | CASSETRGGSGNTIYF | TGTGCCAGCAGTGAAACTCGGGGAGGCTCTGGAAACACCATATATTTT
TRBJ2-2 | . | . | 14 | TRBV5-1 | CASNDPGVTGELFF | TGCGCCAGCAACGACCCAGGGGTGACCGGGGAGCTGTTTTTT
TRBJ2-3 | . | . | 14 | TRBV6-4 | CASSLNDGTDTQYF | TGTGCCAGCAGCCTGAACGACGGCACAGATACGCAGTATTTT
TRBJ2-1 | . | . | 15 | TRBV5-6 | CASSLNGTPERKQFF | TGTGCCAGCAGCTTGAATGGGACACCCGAAAGAAAGCAGTTCTTC
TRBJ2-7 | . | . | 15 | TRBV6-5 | CASSYGGQGSREQYF | TGTGCCAGCAGTTATGGGGGGCAGGGGTCGCGCGAGCAGTACTTC
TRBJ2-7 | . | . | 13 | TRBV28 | CASRRTAGTGQYF | TGTGCCAGCAGAAGGACTGCAGGCACTGGGCAGTACTTC
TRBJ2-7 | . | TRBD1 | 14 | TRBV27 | CASSFYRGFYEQYF | TGTGCCAGCAGTTTTTACAGGGGGTTCTACGAGCAGTACTTC
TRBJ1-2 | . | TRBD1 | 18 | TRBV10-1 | CASRQSEGQGGGEYGYTF | TGCGCCAGCAGACAAAGTGAAGGACAGGGAGGAGGAGAGTATGGCTACACCTTC
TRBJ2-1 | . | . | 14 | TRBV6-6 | CASSFRANGGKQFF | TGTGCCAGCAGTTTCCGCGCCAACGGAGGGAAGCAGTTCTTC
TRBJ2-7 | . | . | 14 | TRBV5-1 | CASSWDAGTYEQYF | TGCGCCAGCAGCTGGGACGCGGGAACCTACGAGCAGTACTTC
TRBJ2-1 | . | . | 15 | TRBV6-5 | CASSYNRLPYNEQFF | TGTGCCAGCAGTTACAATAGACTCCCCTACAATGAGCAGTTCTTC
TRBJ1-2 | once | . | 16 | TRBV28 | CASSRLWQVPNYGYTF | TGTGCCAGCAGTCGTCTATGGCAGGTCCCTAACTATGGCTACACCTTC
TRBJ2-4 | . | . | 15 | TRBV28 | CASSPPRGNKNIQYF | TGTGCCAGCAGTCCCCCGCGGGGAAACAAAAACATTCAGTACTTC
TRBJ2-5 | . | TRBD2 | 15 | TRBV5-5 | CASSRTSGRLETQYF | TGTGCCAGCAGCAGGACTAGCGGGAGATTGGAGACCCAGTACTTC
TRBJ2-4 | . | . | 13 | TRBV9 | CASSEGGDGIQYF | TGTGCCAGCAGCGAGGGGGGCGATGGCATTCAGTACTTC
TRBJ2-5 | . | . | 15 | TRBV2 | CASSEAPTRGETQYF | TGTGCCAGCAGTGAAGCGCCCACCCGAGGAGAGACCCAGTACTTC
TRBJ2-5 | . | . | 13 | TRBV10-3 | CAISADPGETQYF | TGTGCCATCAGTGCGGACCCGGGAGAGACCCAGTACTTC
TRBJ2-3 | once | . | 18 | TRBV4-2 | CASSQASVPLGYIDTQYF | TGTGCCAGCAGCCAGGCTTCGGTCCCCCTCGGATACATAGATACGCAGTATTTT
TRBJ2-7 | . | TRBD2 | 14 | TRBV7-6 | CASSLGGLIYEQYF | TGTGCCAGCAGCTTAGGGGGACTAATCTACGAGCAGTACTTC
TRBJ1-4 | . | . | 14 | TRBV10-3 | CAISRVIGNEKLFF | TGTGCCATCAGCCGGGTGATCGGTAATGAAAAACTGTTTTTT
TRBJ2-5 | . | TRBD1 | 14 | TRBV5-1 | CASRTTGGAETQYF | TGCGCCAGCAGAACGACAGGGGGCGCCGAGACCCAGTACTTC
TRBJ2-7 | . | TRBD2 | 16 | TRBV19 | CASSIAAGLAGSVQYF | TGTGCCAGTAGTATAGCCGCGGGACTAGCGGGATCCGTGCAGTACTTC
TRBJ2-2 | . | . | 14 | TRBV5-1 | CASSLEADTGELFF | TGCGCCAGCAGCTTGGAGGCGGACACCGGGGAGCTGTTTTTT
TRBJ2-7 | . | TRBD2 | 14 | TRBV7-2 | CASSSSGRAYEQYF | TGTGCCAGCAGTTCTAGCGGGAGGGCCTACGAGCAGTACTTC
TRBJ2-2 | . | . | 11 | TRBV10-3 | CAISTTGELFF | TGTGCCATCAGTACTACCGGGGAGCTGTTTTTT
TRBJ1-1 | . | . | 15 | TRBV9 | CASSPRDTGKKEAFF | TGTGCCAGCAGCCCCCGGGACACAGGGAAAAAGGAAGCTTTCTTT
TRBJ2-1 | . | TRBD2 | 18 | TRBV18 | CASSPLMSGLAGMDEQFF | TGTGCCAGCTCACCACTTATGTCCGGACTAGCGGGTATGGATGAGCAGTTCTTC
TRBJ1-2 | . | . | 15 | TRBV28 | CASSGRAGDNYGYTF | TGTGCCAGCAGCGGCCGGGCAGGGGATAACTATGGCTACACCTTC
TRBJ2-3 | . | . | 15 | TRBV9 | CASSGRAGPADTQYF | TGTGCCAGCAGCGGACGGGCGGGGCCCGCAGATACGCAGTATTTT
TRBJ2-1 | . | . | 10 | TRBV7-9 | CASGTNEQFF | TGTGCCAGCGGAACCAATGAGCAGTTCTTC
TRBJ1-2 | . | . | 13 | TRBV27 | CASSLGGRYGYTF | TGTGCCAGCAGTTTAGGGGGCCGCTATGGCTACACCTTC
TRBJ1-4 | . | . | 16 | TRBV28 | CASSLRPGSGSEKLFF | TGTGCCAGCAGTTTAAGACCTGGCAGCGGCTCGGAAAAACTGTTTTTT
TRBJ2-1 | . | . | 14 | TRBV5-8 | CASSSRASYNEQFF | TGTGCCAGCAGCAGCCGAGCTTCCTACAATGAGCAGTTCTTC
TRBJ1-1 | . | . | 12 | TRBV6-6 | CASSYLDTEAFF | TGTGCCAGCAGTTACTTGGACACTGAAGCTTTCTTT
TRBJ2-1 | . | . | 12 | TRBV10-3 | CAISEAYNEQFF | TGTGCCATCAGTGAAGCGTACAATGAGCAGTTCTTC
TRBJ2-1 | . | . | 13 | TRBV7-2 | CASSEDSYNEQFF | TGTGCCAGCAGCGAGGACAGTTACAATGAGCAGTTCTTC
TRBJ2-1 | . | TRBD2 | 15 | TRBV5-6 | CASSSGLAGGREQFF | TGTGCCAGCAGCTCGGGACTAGCGGGGGGCAGGGAGCAGTTCTTC
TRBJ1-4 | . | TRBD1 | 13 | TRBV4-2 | CASSAGGSEKLFF | TGTGCCAGCAGCGCAGGGGGCAGTGAAAAACTGTTTTTT